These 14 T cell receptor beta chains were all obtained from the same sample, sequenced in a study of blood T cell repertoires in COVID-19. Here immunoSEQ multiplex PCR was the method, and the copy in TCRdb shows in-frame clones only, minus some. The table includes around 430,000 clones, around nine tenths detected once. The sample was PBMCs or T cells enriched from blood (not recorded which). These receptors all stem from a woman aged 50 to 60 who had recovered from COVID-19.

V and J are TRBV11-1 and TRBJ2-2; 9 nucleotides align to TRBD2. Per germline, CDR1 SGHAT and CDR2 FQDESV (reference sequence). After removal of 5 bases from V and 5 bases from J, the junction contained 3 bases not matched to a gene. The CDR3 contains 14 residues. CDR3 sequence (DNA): TGTGCCAGCAGCACGGGACTAGCTACCGGGGAGCTGTTTTTT. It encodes CASSTGLATGELFF.

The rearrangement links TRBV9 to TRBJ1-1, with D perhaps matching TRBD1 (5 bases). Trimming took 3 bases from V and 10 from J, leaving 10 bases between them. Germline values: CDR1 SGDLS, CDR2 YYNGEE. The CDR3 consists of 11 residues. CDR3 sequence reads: CASSGGGGAFF. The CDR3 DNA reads TGTGCCAGCAGCGGGGGCGGCGGAGCTTTCTTT.

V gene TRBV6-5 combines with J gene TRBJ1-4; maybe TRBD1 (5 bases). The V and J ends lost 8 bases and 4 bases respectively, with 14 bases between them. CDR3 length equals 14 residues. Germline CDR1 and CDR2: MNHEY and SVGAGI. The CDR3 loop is CASRRASLNEKLFF. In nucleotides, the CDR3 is TGTGCCAGCCGCAGGGCCAGCCTTAATGAAAAACTGTTTTTT.

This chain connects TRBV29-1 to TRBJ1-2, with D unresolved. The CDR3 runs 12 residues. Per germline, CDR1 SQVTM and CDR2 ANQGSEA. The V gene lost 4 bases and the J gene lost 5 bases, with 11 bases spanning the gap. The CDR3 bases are TGCAGCGTTGGCAGGCCTCCATATGGCTACACCTTC. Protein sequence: CSVGRPPYGYTF. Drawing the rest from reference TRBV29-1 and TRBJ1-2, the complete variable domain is SAVISQKPSRDICQRGTSLTIQCQVDSQVTMMFWYRQQPGQSLTLIATANQGSEATYESGFVIDKFPISRPNLTFSTLTVSNMSPEDSSIYLCSVGRPPYGYTFGSGTRLTVV.

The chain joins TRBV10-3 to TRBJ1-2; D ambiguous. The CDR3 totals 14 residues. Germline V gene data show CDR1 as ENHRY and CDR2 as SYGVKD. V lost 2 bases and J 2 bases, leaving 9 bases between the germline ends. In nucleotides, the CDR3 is TGTGCCATCAGTGAGGAAAACAGAAACTATGGCTACACCTTC. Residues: CAISEENRNYGYTF.

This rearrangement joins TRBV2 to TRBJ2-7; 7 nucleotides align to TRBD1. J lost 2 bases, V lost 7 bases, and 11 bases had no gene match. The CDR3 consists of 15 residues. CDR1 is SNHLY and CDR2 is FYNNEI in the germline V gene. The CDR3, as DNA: TGTGCCAGCACCGAGTCCCCAGACAGGGCCTACGAGCAGTACTTC. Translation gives CASTESPDRAYEQYF.

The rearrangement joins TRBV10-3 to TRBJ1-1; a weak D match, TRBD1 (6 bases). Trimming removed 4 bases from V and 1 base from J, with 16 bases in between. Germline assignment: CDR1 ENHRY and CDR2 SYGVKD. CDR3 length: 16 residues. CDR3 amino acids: CAISVGQPTGNTEAFF. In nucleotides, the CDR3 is TGTGCCATCAGTGTTGGACAGCCCACGGGGAACACTGAAGCTTTCTTT.

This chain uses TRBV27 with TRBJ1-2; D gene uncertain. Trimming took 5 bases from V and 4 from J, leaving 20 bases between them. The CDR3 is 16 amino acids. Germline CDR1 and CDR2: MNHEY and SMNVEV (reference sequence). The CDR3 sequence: CASSPDRGSGGYGYTF. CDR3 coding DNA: TGTGCCAGCAGTCCGGACCGGGGTTCAGGTGGCTATGGCTACACCTTC.

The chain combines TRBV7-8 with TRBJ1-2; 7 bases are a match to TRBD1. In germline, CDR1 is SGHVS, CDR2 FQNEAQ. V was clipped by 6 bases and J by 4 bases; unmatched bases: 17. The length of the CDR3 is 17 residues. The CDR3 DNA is TGTGCCAGCAGTTCTCTAAGGGACAGACCTTCCTTCTATGGCTACACCTTC. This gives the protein CASSSLRDRPSFYGYTF.

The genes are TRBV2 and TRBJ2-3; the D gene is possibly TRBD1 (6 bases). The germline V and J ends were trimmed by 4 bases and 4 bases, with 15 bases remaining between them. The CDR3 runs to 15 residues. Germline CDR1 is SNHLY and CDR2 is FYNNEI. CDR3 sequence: CASSGVSGVSDTQYF. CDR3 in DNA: TGTGCCAGCAGTGGGGTCTCAGGGGTGTCAGATACGCAGTATTTT.

CDR3 residues: CASSGTGLVLGYGYTF. The CDR3 DNA reads as TGTGCCAGCAGTGGTACAGGGCTGGTTTTGGGCTATGGCTACACCTTC. J is TRBJ1-2 and V is TRBV2, with D perhaps matching TRBD1 (6 bases). The germline V gene encodes CDR1 SNHLY and CDR2 FYNNEI. CDR3 length: 16 amino acids. Trimming shortened V by 4 bases and J by 4 bases, and 19 bases separated the two germline ends.

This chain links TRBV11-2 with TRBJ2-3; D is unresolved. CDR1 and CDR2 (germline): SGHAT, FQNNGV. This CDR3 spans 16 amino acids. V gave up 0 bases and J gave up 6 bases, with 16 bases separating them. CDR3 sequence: CASSLEVEEPLDTQYF. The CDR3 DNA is TGTGCCAGCAGCTTAGAAGTAGAGGAACCTTTGGATACGCAGTATTTT.

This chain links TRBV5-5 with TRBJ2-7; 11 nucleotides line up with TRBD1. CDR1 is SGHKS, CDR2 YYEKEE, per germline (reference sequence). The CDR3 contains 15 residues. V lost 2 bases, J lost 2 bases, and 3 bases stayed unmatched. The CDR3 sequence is CASSLGTGGTYEQYF. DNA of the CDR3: TGTGCCAGCAGCTTAGGGACAGGGGGGACCTACGAGCAGTACTTC.

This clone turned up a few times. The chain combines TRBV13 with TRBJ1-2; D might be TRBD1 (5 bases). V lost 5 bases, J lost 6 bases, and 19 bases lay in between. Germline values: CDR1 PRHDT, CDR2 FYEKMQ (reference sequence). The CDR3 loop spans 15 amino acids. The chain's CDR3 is CASSGGTGQQDGYTF. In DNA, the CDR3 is TGTGCCAGCAGCGGTGGGACTGGGCAACAAGATGGCTACACCTTC.